The 14 T cell receptor beta chains listed next were all sequenced from one sample in a study of identical twins. TCRdb itself ran the 5' RACE reads through MiXCR, one entry per CDR3 protein. Among around 1.7 million distinct CDR3 sequences listed, about 31% were seen once. The sequencing sample was made of cord blood. The source of these receptors is a newborn girl in good health.

There are a few counts of this clonotype. V is TRBV19 and J is TRBJ1-2, with a weak D call TRBD1 (5 bases). Germline CDR1 and CDR2: LNHDA and SQIVND (reference sequence). The V and J ends lost 4 bases and 0 bases respectively, with 18 bases between them. The CDR3 is 17 residues long. In nucleotides, the CDR3 is TGTGCCAGTAGTAGGGTTTTGGGGCATGGACCTAACTATGGCTACACCTTC. Its translation: CASSRVLGHGPNYGYTF. Full variable domain (missing parts from reference TRBV19 and TRBJ1-2): DGGITQSPKYLFRKEGQNVTLSCEQNLNHDAMYWYRQDPGQGLRLIYYSQIVNDFQKGDIAEGYSVSREKKESFPLTVTSAQKNPTAFYLCASSRVLGHGPNYGYTFGSGTRLTVV.

The rearrangement joins TRBV7-9 to TRBJ2-7; 9 positions match TRBD1. The CDR3 consists of 17 residues. V lost 0 bases, J lost 4 bases, and 10 bases stayed unmatched. CDR1 and CDR2 (germline): SEHNR, FQNEAQ (reference sequence). The CDR3 coding sequence is TGTGCCAGCAGCTTAGCCCTTCTTGGACAGGGGAGGTACGAGCAGTACTTC. Its protein is CASSLALLGQGRYEQYF.

This chain joins TRBV24-1 and TRBJ1-5; TRBD1 is a possible D gene (5 bases). Germline CDR1 is KGHDR and CDR2 is SFDVKD. The CDR3 consists of 16 residues. Trimming stripped 0 bases from V and 6 bases from J, with 14 bases between. The CDR3 region is CATSDLQKGLGQPQHF. The CDR3 region has the DNA TGTGCCACCAGTGATTTGCAAAAGGGGCTGGGTCAGCCCCAGCATTTT.

This chain links TRBV27 with TRBJ2-7, with D possibly TRBD1 on 6 matching bases. Germline CDR1 MNHEY, CDR2 SMNVEV (reference sequence). This CDR3 has 15 amino acids. V was cut by 6 bases and J by 0 bases, with 15 bases left in between. The CDR3 here is CASRVRGAASYEQYF. The CDR3 nucleotides read TGTGCCAGCAGGGTCAGGGGCGCGGCCTCCTACGAGCAGTACTTC.

The chain employs TRBV20-1 and TRBJ1-1; D is uncertain. Trimming took off 3 bases at V and 0 bases at J, with 17 bases between the two ends. This CDR3 is built from 16 residues. Germline V gene sequence: CDR1 DFQATT, CDR2 SNEGSKA (reference sequence). In DNA, the CDR3 is TGCAGTGCTAGGCGGGCGATCCCGCCAATGAACACTGAAGCTTTCTTT. Translating it yields CSARRAIPPMNTEAFF.

This clonotype occurred once. The V and J genes are TRBV11-2 and TRBJ2-5; TRBD1 matches at 7 bases. The better agreement between TRBJ2-7 and the DNA end casts doubt on the J call. CDR1 and CDR2 from the germline V gene are SGHAT and FQNNGV. The CDR3 is 16 residues long. The CDR3 reads CASSSRRLTGTDEQYF. The CDR3 nucleotides read TGTGCCAGCAGCTCCCGTAGGCTGACCGGGACAGACGAGCAGTACTTC.

J is TRBJ2-7 and V is TRBV2; D not certain. In germline, CDR1 is SNHLY, CDR2 FYNNEI. CDR3 length: 13 amino acids. V lost 3 bases and J 3 bases, leaving 9 bases between the germline ends. DNA for the CDR3: TGTGCCAGCAGTGATCCTAGTTTCTACGAGCAGTACTTC. The encoded protein is CASSDPSFYEQYF.

This clonotype was detected a few times. The chain has TRBV4-1 and TRBJ2-5; tentative D call: TRBD2 (6 bases). CDR1 is MGHRA and CDR2 is YSYEKL in the germline V gene. This CDR3 region has 15 residues. V lost 4 bases and J 2 bases, leaving 14 bases between the germline ends. The CDR3 protein is CASSRILALQETQYF. CDR3 nucleotides: TGCGCCAGCAGCCGAATACTAGCCTTACAAGAGACCCAGTACTTC.

The chain combines TRBV5-1 with TRBJ2-1; a possible D gene is TRBD1 (5 bases). Trimming took 5 bases from V and 5 from J, leaving 11 bases between them. This CDR3 comprises 13 residues. The V gene's germline CDR1 is SGHRS and CDR2 YFSETQ. CDR3 DNA sequence: TGCGCCAGCAGGGTCAGGGTTGACAATGAGCAGTTCTTC. Amino acids: CASRVRVDNEQFF.

This chain joins TRBV6-2 or TRBV6-3 and TRBJ2-7; tentative D call: TRBD1 (5 bases). Germline assignment: CDR1 MNHEY and CDR2 SVGEGT. V lost 0 bases to trimming and J lost 2 bases, with 11 bases between them. The CDR3 spans 15 residues. The CDR3 sequence: CASSYSSAGTYEQYF. For the CDR3, the DNA is TGTGCCAGCAGTTACTCGAGCGCAGGGACCTACGAGCAGTACTTC.

The chain uses TRBV27 and TRBJ2-7, with 12 positions matching TRBD2. The assigned J gene may be wrong: the sequence end matches TRBJ2-5 better. This CDR3 has 15 residues. Germline CDR1 reads MNHEY; CDR2 reads SMNVEV (reference sequence). CDR3 sequence (DNA): TGTGCCAGCAGTTTCCGACTAGCGGGAGTAGAGACCCAGTACTTC. It encodes CASSFRLAGVETQYF.

This clonotype has only a few counts. The V gene is TRBV14, the J gene TRBJ2-1; maybe TRBD1 (6 bases). Germline assignment: CDR1 SGHDN and CDR2 FVKESK. This CDR3 region has 13 residues. Trimming took 3 bases from V and 10 from J, leaving 13 bases between them. CDR3 coding DNA: TGTGCCAGCAGCCACACACAGGGTTTGGAGCAGTTCTTC. Protein: CASSHTQGLEQFF.

This clonotype has a single count. The gene calls are TRBV7-2 and TRBJ2-1; 10 bases are shared with TRBD2. Germline values: CDR1 SGHTA, CDR2 FQGNSA. The CDR3 loop spans 16 amino acids. The V and J ends lost 1 base and 6 bases, in that order; junction bases with no gene match: 6. The CDR3 reads CASSLGFERGGNEQFF. CDR3 coding DNA: TGTGCCAGCAGCTTAGGTTTCGAGCGGGGGGGCAATGAGCAGTTCTTC.

This clonotype was counted a few times. The gene calls are TRBV14 and TRBJ2-1, with 10 bases identical to TRBD2. CDR1 SGHDN and CDR2 FVKESK come from the germline V gene. This CDR3 contains 15 residues. V was clipped by 2 bases and J by 8 bases; unmatched bases: 6. CDR3 protein: CASSQQRGGVHEQFF. Written as DNA, the CDR3 is TGTGCCAGCAGCCAACAGCGGGGGGGCGTACATGAGCAGTTCTTC.